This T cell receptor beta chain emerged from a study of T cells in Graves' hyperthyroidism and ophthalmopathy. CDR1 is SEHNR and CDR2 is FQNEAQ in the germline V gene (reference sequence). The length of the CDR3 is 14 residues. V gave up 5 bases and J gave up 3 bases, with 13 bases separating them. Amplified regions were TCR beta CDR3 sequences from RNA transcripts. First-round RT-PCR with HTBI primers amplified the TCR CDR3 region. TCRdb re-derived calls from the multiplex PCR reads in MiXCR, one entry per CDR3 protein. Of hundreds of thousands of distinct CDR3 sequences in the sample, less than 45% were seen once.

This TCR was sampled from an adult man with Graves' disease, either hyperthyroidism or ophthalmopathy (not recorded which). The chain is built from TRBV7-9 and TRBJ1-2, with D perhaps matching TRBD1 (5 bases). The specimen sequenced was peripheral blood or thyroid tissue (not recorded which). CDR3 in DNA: TGTGCCAGCAGCCAATCGGGGGACTACTATGGCTACACCTTC. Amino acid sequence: CASSQSGDYYGYTF.